Listed below are T cell receptor beta chains from one sample, sequenced in a study of OX40 agonist ivuxolimab in advanced cancers. Some clones are missing from TCRdb's copy, which holds only in-frame ones; the method was immunoSEQ multiplex PCR. Of over 90,000 clones listed, nearly 90% are singletons. The sample here was CD4+ or CD8+ T cells sorted from blood, taken in a trial of the OX40 agonist ivuxolimab. These receptor sequences come from an adult with an advanced solid tumor such as melanoma, head and neck, liver or kidney cancer. CDR3s include the opening cysteine and the closing phenylalanine or tryptophan. Each record gives: CDR3 protein, J gene, V gene, clone size, D gene. The D gene is left open where the match is weak. The listing skips clone size in some rows; elsewhere it reads once, few, many or a size class.

cdr3_aa: CASSLNRGTEAFF
j_call: TRBJ1-1
v_call: TRBV7-3
clone_size: -
d_call: TRBD1

cdr3_aa: CASSLDRGEGEKLFF
j_call: TRBJ1-4
v_call: TRBV7-8
clone_size: -
d_call: TRBD1

cdr3_aa: CATRTGNSGNTIYF
j_call: TRBJ1-3
v_call: TRBV6-1
clone_size: -
d_call: -

cdr3_aa: CASSQRTGNQPQHF
j_call: TRBJ1-5
v_call: TRBV6-5
clone_size: -
d_call: -

cdr3_aa: CAWSSTGYEQYF
j_call: TRBJ2-7
v_call: TRBV30
clone_size: -
d_call: -

cdr3_aa: CASSYSTGSGYGYTF
j_call: TRBJ1-2
v_call: TRBV6-6
clone_size: -
d_call: TRBD1

cdr3_aa: CASSWTGTGGVDTEAFF
j_call: TRBJ1-1
v_call: TRBV5-1
clone_size: -
d_call: TRBD1

cdr3_aa: CASSRARADSYEQYF
j_call: TRBJ2-7
v_call: TRBV5-1
clone_size: -
d_call: -

cdr3_aa: CASSSGTGDTQYF
j_call: TRBJ2-3
v_call: TRBV7-2
clone_size: -
d_call: -

cdr3_aa: CASRPFPGPQETQYF
j_call: TRBJ2-5
v_call: TRBV11-1
clone_size: -
d_call: -

cdr3_aa: CASSSNQGATQYF
j_call: TRBJ2-3
v_call: TRBV7-8
clone_size: -
d_call: TRBD1

cdr3_aa: CASSYRQGRVGEQFF
j_call: TRBJ2-1
v_call: TRBV6-5
clone_size: once
d_call: TRBD1

cdr3_aa: CASSLVGGGLVHNEQFF
j_call: TRBJ2-1
v_call: TRBV5-5
clone_size: -
d_call: -

cdr3_aa: CASSTQTGGTEQYF
j_call: TRBJ2-7
v_call: TRBV7-6
clone_size: few
d_call: -

cdr3_aa: CASSLSTGVYYGYTF
j_call: TRBJ1-2
v_call: TRBV18
clone_size: -
d_call: TRBD1

cdr3_aa: CASSKLAGISYEQYF
j_call: TRBJ2-7
v_call: TRBV23-1
clone_size: -
d_call: -

cdr3_aa: CASSRGQGTSGQETQYF
j_call: TRBJ2-5
v_call: TRBV4-1
clone_size: -
d_call: TRBD2

cdr3_aa: CASSSTGANVLTF
j_call: TRBJ2-6
v_call: TRBV2
clone_size: once
d_call: -

cdr3_aa: CASSYSGLGGGEKLFF
j_call: TRBJ1-4
v_call: TRBV6-5
clone_size: -
d_call: -

cdr3_aa: CASRIEGLRVYEQYF
j_call: TRBJ2-7
v_call: TRBV27
clone_size: -
d_call: -

cdr3_aa: CASSLQPRRGLASGANVLTF
j_call: TRBJ2-6
v_call: TRBV27
clone_size: -
d_call: -

cdr3_aa: CASSIAGGYEQYF
j_call: TRBJ2-7
v_call: TRBV6-5
clone_size: -
d_call: TRBD2

cdr3_aa: CASSLVGTSVSYEQYF
j_call: TRBJ2-7
v_call: TRBV5-6
clone_size: -
d_call: TRBD2

cdr3_aa: CASSVAETYEQYF
j_call: TRBJ2-7
v_call: TRBV6-1
clone_size: once
d_call: -

cdr3_aa: CASSGLLAGGELFF
j_call: TRBJ2-2
v_call: TRBV6-1
clone_size: -
d_call: TRBD2

cdr3_aa: CASSELGGSNQPQHF
j_call: TRBJ1-5
v_call: TRBV2
clone_size: -
d_call: TRBD1

cdr3_aa: CSALPGETQYF
j_call: TRBJ2-5
v_call: TRBV29-1
clone_size: -
d_call: -

cdr3_aa: CASQMDGVADEQFF
j_call: TRBJ2-1
v_call: TRBV27
clone_size: -
d_call: -

cdr3_aa: CASTTLPNEQFF
j_call: TRBJ2-1
v_call: TRBV7-9
clone_size: -
d_call: -